The T cell receptor beta chain under discussion was sequenced for a study of blood T cell repertoires in COVID-19. The repertoire was sequenced with immunoSEQ multiplex PCR; TCRdb's copy has only in-frame clones and lacks some. The sample yields 200,000 or so clones, about 88% seen once. The V gene lost 4 bases and the J gene lost 4 bases, with 17 bases spanning the gap. This CDR3 comprises 16 residues. CDR1 and CDR2 (germline): KGHSH, LQKENI. The specimen sequenced was peripheral blood. This rearrangement joins TRBV18 to TRBJ2-1; D may be TRBD2 (5 bases). The source of this sequence is a woman aged 40 to 49 who had recovered from COVID-19. CDR3 DNA: TGTGCCAGCTCACTGGTGCGAGGGAATGGTTACAATGAGCAGTTCTTC. Protein sequence: CASSLVRGNGYNEQFF. The variable domain in full, completed from reference TRBV18 and TRBJ2-1, reads NAGVMQNPRHLVRRRGQEARLRCSPMKGHSHVYWYRQLPEEGLKFMVYLQKENIIDESGMPKERFSAEFPKEGPSILRIQQVVRGDSAAYFCASSLVRGNGYNEQFFGPGTRLTVL.